These 20 T cell receptor beta chains share one sample of origin, sequenced in a study of shared clonotypes between healthy human individuals (dated by TCRdb to 2020 to 2022). The protocol used for the library was the immunoSEQ multiplex PCR assay. Not all clones reach the TCRdb copy of this immuneACCESS table, which keeps in-frame sequences only. Checked studies attribute under half of the gap to unresolved V genes and leave the rest unexplained. The sample records 2,500,000 or so clones, approximately 90% of which are singletons. In total, the top ten clones hold around 0.35% of the sample. Sequenced input: naive CD4+ T cells from PBMCs. Reading the label with the study, this specimen's cell subset or site is: CD45RA+ positively selected. These receptors were collected from a young man in good health. Some clones in this sample may be carry-over from other donors' samples.

Worth noting for this clone: Its ends do not fully match the called genes, so a read error is possible. This specimen includes other DNA sequences encoding the same CDR3. The gene calls are TRBV28 and TRBJ1-5; D perhaps matches TRBD1 (5 bases). The CDR3 totals 14 residues. Per germline, CDR1 MDHEN and CDR2 SYDVKM. The CDR3 reads CASSLWGGGQPQHF. In DNA form, the CDR3 reads TGTGCCAGCAGCTTATGGGGGGGTGGTCAGCCCCAGCATTTT.

The chain joins TRBV18 to TRBJ2-7; 11 bases are shared with TRBD1. Trimming at V came to 6 bases and at J to 4 bases, leaving 11 bases not matched to a gene. The CDR3 contains 16 residues. CDR1 is KGHSH and CDR2 is LQKENI in the germline V gene. The CDR3 DNA is TGTGCCAGCTCCCCGGTCCCCGGGACAGGGGGTTACGAGCAGTACTTC. It translates to CASSPVPGTGGYEQYF. The variable domain in full, with the rest retrieved from reference TRBV18 and TRBJ2-7, is NAGVMQNPRHLVRRRGQEARLRCSPMKGHSHVYWYRQLPEEGLKFMVYLQKENIIDESGMPKERFSAEFPKEGPSILRIQQVVRGDSAAYFCASSPVPGTGGYEQYFGPGTRLTVT.

To note about this clone: Distinct nucleotide sequences in the sample also encode this CDR3. The J gene is TRBJ1-5, the V gene TRBV28, with unresolved D. CDR3 length: 12 amino acids. V lost 1 base to trimming and J lost 7 bases, with 5 bases between them. The germline gives CDR1 MDHEN, CDR2 SYDVKM. CDR3 sequence: CASSLSRQPQHF. DNA for the CDR3: TGTGCCAGCAGTTTATCTAGGCAGCCCCAGCATTTT.

V and J are TRBV29-1 and TRBJ2-5, with a possible D match to TRBD2 (6 bases). Between the trimmed V and J ends, which lost 4 bases and 11 bases, there was a span of 26 bases. Looked up from germline, CDR1 is SQVTM and CDR2 is ANQGSEA. This CDR3 contains 15 residues. In nucleotides, the CDR3 is TGCAGCGTTGGAGATAGGGGTGCTCCGGGGGAAGAGCAGTACTTC. It specifies CSVGDRGAPGEEQYF.

The V and J genes are TRBV5-4 and TRBJ1-1; the D is unclear. The CDR3 contains 13 residues. Germline CDR1 and CDR2: SGHNT and YYREEE (reference sequence). The germline V and J ends were trimmed by 6 bases and 1 base, with 10 bases remaining between them. The chain's CDR3 is CASTIGSNTEAFF. CDR3 nucleotides: TGTGCCAGCACTATAGGGTCGAACACTGAAGCTTTCTTT.

The chain combines TRBV28 with TRBJ2-7, with 11 bases lining up with TRBD1. V was clipped by 4 bases and J by 3 bases; unmatched bases: 8. In germline, CDR1 is MDHEN, CDR2 SYDVKM. The length of the CDR3 is 16 residues. CDR3 sequence: CASSYSPGTGGYEQYF. Written as DNA, the CDR3 is TGTGCCAGCAGTTACTCACCCGGGACAGGGGGCTACGAGCAGTACTTC.

The rearrangement joins TRBV4-1 to TRBJ2-5, with 13 positions matching TRBD2. The J segment lost 7 bases and the V segment lost 4 bases, leaving 6 bases of the junction unmatched. This CDR3 is built from 15 residues. Germline V gene sequence: CDR1 MGHRA, CDR2 YSYEKL. The CDR3 is CASSRGLAGDGTQYF. CDR3 sequence (DNA): TGCGCCAGCAGCCGAGGACTAGCGGGAGATGGGACCCAGTACTTC.

The chain recombines TRBV5-1 with TRBJ1-1; D gene ambiguous. Germline V gene lookup returns CDR1 SGHRS and CDR2 YFSETQ. This CDR3 is built from 15 residues. The V gene lost 4 bases and the J gene lost 6 bases, with 19 bases spanning the gap. The CDR3 loop reads CASSPGSFRGAEAFF. The CDR3 nucleotides read TGCGCCAGCAGCCCCGGGAGTTTCCGGGGAGCTGAAGCTTTCTTT.

The genes are TRBV28 and TRBJ2-7, with 11 bases fitting TRBD1. Germline values: CDR1 MDHEN, CDR2 SYDVKM. The length of the CDR3 is 15 residues. The V and J ends lost 6 bases and 1 base, in that order; junction bases with no gene match: 5. The CDR3 nucleotides are TGTGCCAGCAGATACGGGACAGGGGGATCCTACGAGCAGTACTTC. Translation: CASRYGTGGSYEQYF.

J is TRBJ1-3 and V is TRBV19; no reliable D call. This CDR3 has 14 amino acids. V lost 0 bases, J lost 2 bases, and 5 bases lay in between. CDR1 is LNHDA and CDR2 is SQIVND in the germline V gene (reference sequence). The CDR3 protein is CASSIDAAGNTIYF. The CDR3 coding sequence is TGTGCCAGTAGTATAGACGCAGCTGGAAACACCATATATTTT.

This CDR3 reads CASSSTSGRASEQFF. The CDR3 region has the DNA TGTGCCAGCAGCTCGACTAGCGGGAGGGCCAGTGAGCAGTTCTTC. The chain is built from TRBV7-2 and TRBJ2-1; 14 bases agree with TRBD2. CDR3 size: 15 residues. Germline lookup yields CDR1 SGHTA and CDR2 FQGNSA. Trimming at V came to 4 bases and at J to 9 bases, leaving 5 bases not matched to a gene.

The V gene is TRBV5-1, the J gene TRBJ2-5, with 7 nucleotides matching TRBD1. The CDR3 totals 15 residues. The germline gives CDR1 SGHRS, CDR2 YFSETQ. The junction had 7 bases not matched to a gene; V was cut back by 0 bases and J by 5 bases. CDR3 sequence: CASSLARQGRETQYF. In nucleotides, the CDR3 is TGCGCCAGCAGCTTGGCGAGACAGGGCCGGGAGACCCAGTACTTC.

V and J are TRBV5-5 and TRBJ1-1; no firm D call. With 4 bases removed from V and 6 bases from J, the gap between germline ends came to 16 bases. This CDR3 is 14 amino acids long. Germline CDR1 SGHKS, CDR2 YYEKEE (reference sequence). CDR3 in amino acids: CASSPTAGVPEAFF. The DNA of the CDR3 is TGTGCCAGCAGCCCGACGGCCGGCGTCCCTGAAGCTTTCTTT.

The CDR3 sequence: CASSSGGGPSSGNTIYF. CDR3 DNA sequence: TGTGCCAGCAGTTCCGGCGGGGGGCCGAGCTCTGGAAACACCATATATTTT. V usage is TRBV27 and J usage is TRBJ1-3; maybe TRBD1 (6 bases). Germline assignment: CDR1 MNHEY and CDR2 SMNVEV (reference sequence). V was trimmed by 4 bases and J by 0 bases, leaving 16 bases between them. The CDR3 sequence is 17 residues long.

The genes are TRBV6-5 and TRBJ1-5, with a possible D match to TRBD1 (5 bases). V gave up 0 bases and J gave up 9 bases, with 9 bases separating them. The germline V gene encodes CDR1 MNHEY and CDR2 SVGAGI. This CDR3 has 13 residues. The CDR3 region is CASSYSSGGPQHF. The CDR3 DNA reads TGTGCCAGCAGTTACTCGAGTGGGGGGCCCCAGCATTTT.

This clone was recorded once. Distinct nucleotide sequences in the sample also encode this CDR3. The rearrangement uses TRBV25-1 and TRBJ2-1, with a weak D call TRBD1 (5 bases). Trimming cost V 4 bases and J 1 base, with 8 bases left between them. Germline values: CDR1 MGHDK, CDR2 SYGVNS. The CDR3 length is 14 residues. CDR3 sequence reads: CASSASGSYNEQFF. The CDR3 nucleotides are TGTGCCAGCAGTGCTTCAGGGTCCTACAATGAGCAGTTCTTC.

The V gene is TRBV28, the J gene TRBJ2-6; D remains unclear. CDR1 and CDR2 (germline): MDHEN, SYDVKM. The CDR3 consists of 18 residues. Trimming removed 3 bases at V and 0 bases at J, with 15 bases between. The CDR3 sequence: CASSFRAPHTSGANVLTF. CDR3 nucleotides: TGTGCCAGCAGTTTTAGGGCCCCCCACACCTCTGGGGCCAACGTCCTGACTTTC. The variable domain in full, completed from reference TRBV28 and TRBJ2-6, reads DVKVTQSSRYLVKRTGEKVFLECVQDMDHENMFWYRQDPGLGLRLIYFSYDVKMKEKGDIPEGYSVSREKKERFSLILESASTNQTSMYLCASSFRAPHTSGANVLTFGAGSRLTVL.

The chain couples TRBV19 to TRBJ2-1; 7 bases match TRBD2. With 0 bases clipped from V and 3 bases from J, the junction kept 2 bases outside the gene matches. This CDR3 region has 15 residues. Germline V gives CDR1 LNHDA, CDR2 SQIVND (reference sequence). The CDR3 DNA reads TGTGCCAGTAGTATAGATGCTAGCGGCTACAATGAGCAGTTCTTC. Its translation is CASSIDASGYNEQFF. The full variable domain, its missing parts supplied by reference TRBV19 and TRBJ2-1, is DGGITQSPKYLFRKEGQNVTLSCEQNLNHDAMYWYRQDPGQGLRLIYYSQIVNDFQKGDIAEGYSVSREKKESFPLTVTSAQKNPTAFYLCASSIDASGYNEQFFGPGTRLTVL.

The chain couples TRBV5-1 to TRBJ2-2; D unclear. Per germline, CDR1 SGHRS and CDR2 YFSETQ. The ends were cut back, 2 bases at V and 1 base at J, with 9 bases in the middle. The CDR3 loop spans 15 amino acids. The CDR3, as DNA: TGCGCCAGCAGCTTTTTACAATTGAACACCGGGGAGCTGTTTTTT. Residues: CASSFLQLNTGELFF.

This chain joins TRBV7-3 and TRBJ2-1, with D uncertain. Germline values: CDR1 SGHTA, CDR2 FQGTGA. Trimming shortened V by 5 bases and J by 3 bases, and 11 bases separated the two germline ends. CDR3 length equals 14 residues. The chain's CDR3 is CASSTRRGYNEQFF. The CDR3 nucleotides are TGTGCCAGCAGCACGCGTAGAGGCTACAATGAGCAGTTCTTC.